The 2 T cell receptor beta chains below were found in one sample sequenced in a study of T cells expressing NK-cell markers. TCRdb processed the 5' RACE reads again and assigns one entry to each CDR3 protein, with no DNA. The record lists a few hundred thousand distinct CDR3 sequences, of which the ten most abundant hold 4% to 6.5%. What was sequenced was blood T cells: a sorted CD56 or NKG2C T cell subset, CD4+ or CD8+ T cells, or bulk PBMC T cells (not recorded which). The receptors were gathered from a man aged 18-75 years in good health.

This sequence joins TRBV20-1 and TRBJ2-5; checking the TCRdb D call of TRBD2 is not possible without DNA. The length of the CDR3 is 15 residues. From germline, CDR1 is DFQATT and CDR2 SNEGSKA (reference sequence). The CDR3 sequence is CSARSRRGNQETQYF.

The chain couples TRBV6-5 to TRBJ1-6; the D call of TRBD1 rests on TCRdb alone, since no DNA is present to check it. Germline CDR1 is MNHEY and CDR2 is SVGAGI. The CDR3 consists of 15 residues. The CDR3 region is CASSYQGGTRSPLHF.